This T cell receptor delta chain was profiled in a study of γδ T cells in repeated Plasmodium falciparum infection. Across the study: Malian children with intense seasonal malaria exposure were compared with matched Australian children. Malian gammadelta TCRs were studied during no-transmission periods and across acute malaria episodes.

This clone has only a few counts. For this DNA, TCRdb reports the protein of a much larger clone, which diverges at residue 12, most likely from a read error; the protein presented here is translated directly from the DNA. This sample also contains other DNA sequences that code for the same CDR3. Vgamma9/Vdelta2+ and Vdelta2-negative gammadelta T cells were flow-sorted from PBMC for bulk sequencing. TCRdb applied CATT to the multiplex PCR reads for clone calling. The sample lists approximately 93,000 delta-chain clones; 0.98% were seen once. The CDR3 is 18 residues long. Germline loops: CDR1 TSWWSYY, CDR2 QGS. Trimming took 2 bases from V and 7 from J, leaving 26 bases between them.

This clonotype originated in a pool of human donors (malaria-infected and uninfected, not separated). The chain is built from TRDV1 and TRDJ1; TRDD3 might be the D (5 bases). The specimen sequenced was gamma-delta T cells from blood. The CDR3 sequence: CALGETQELLGGTLKLIF. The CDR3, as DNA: TGTGCTCTTGGGGAAACGCAGGAACTACTAGGGGGTACCCTTAAACTCATCTTT.